Listed below are T cell receptor beta chains from one sample, sequenced in a study of T cells in Graves' hyperthyroidism and ophthalmopathy. TCRdb used MiXCR to reprocess the multiplex PCR reads, holding one entry per CDR3 protein. The sample shows hundreds of thousands of distinct CDR3 sequences, roughly 15% of them seen only once. Specimen: blood. The receptor set was obtained from a woman between 45 and 65 years old with Graves' ophthalmopathy. CDR3s include the opening cysteine and the closing phenylalanine or tryptophan.

v_call,cdr3_aa
TRBV9,CASSVRVGPNTEAFF
TRBV11-3,CASSYLGGTGGNEQFF
TRBV30,CAWSTGSHEQYF
TRBV7-9,CASSFPDNEQFF
TRBV5-1,CASSFSTGGSTEAFF
TRBV7-9,CASSDRGPDTQYF
TRBV4-1,CASSQRAGGSSGANVLTF
TRBV10-3,CAIRSTTGELFF
TRBV25-1,CASSERQGDQPQHF
TRBV15,CATSPPWGVVGGTEAFF
TRBV19,CASSITAGSSYNEQFF
TRBV18,CASSPPRAREPYEQYF
TRBV29-1,CSVDRDHGYTF
TRBV5-1,CASSPYAGGSAYEQYF
TRBV14,CASSQYREQYF
TRBV7-2,CASSLIAGVYNEQFF
TRBV4-3,CASSQGGGLTEAFF
TRBV15,CATSSPGLAGEHEQFF
TRBV20-1,CSARERQLTDTQYF
TRBV20-1,CSAREVWNTGELFF
TRBV28,CASSFPGFTEVVGGYTF
TRBV7-9,CASTAFGRAGEQYF
TRBV14,CASSPGVFHGYTF
TRBV7-9,CASSLLKTHRQYF
TRBV5-1,CASSPAGLAAIIDTQYF
TRBV6-2/TRBV6-3,CASSRLAGVSDTQYF
TRBV24-1,CATSDFYGLAGHTDTQYF
TRBV11-1,CASGLSLRDPLEAFF
TRBV4-1,CASSQDGRDTQYF
TRBV5-1,CASSLGAGQPQHF
TRBV20-1,CSARDRKGLADEQYF
TRBV19,CASRHNGQPYYEQYF
TRBV7-8,CASSSYVQRSYEQYF
TRBV15,CATRRGVYNEQFF
TRBV25-1,CASSAGVSTGNTIYF
TRBV28,CASSLWGLAGGSYEQYF
TRBV18,CASSPTGQGATGYTF
TRBV7-6,CASSFTAGGTTDTQYF
TRBV14,CASSQGRLARVWENEQFF
TRBV12-3/TRBV12-4,CASSWVLAGPPFVTQYF
TRBV6-2/TRBV6-3,CASSAGQGVFGNQPQHF
TRBV9,CASSVGQGATYSPLHF
TRBV6-6,CASSYFPGLAGGEEFF
TRBV28,CASSFGQGHSPLHF
TRBV2,CASRLAGGRDEQYF
TRBV14,CASSQTRNQETQYF
TRBV27,CATRLAETHGGTDTQYF
TRBV18,CASSQSGLGGETQYF
TRBV9,CASTPEGGWNYGYTF
TRBV20-1,CSGLEQTNTEAFF
TRBV6-1,CASSYVQGDVFF
TRBV20-1,CSARGTSGGKNIQYF
TRBV7-2,CASTRDGTSARETQYF
TRBV4-2,CASSFTSGDYNEQFF